The rows below give T cell receptor beta chains drawn from one sample of a study of siplizumab effects on memory and regulatory T cells. The assay was immunoSEQ multiplex PCR, and TCRdb's table has in-frame clones only and misses some. The sample contains 75,000 to 100,000 clones, around 94% of which appear only once. What was sequenced was non-Treg CD4+ T cells sorted from blood. Source of these receptors: a human donor in good health. Both conserved end residues are part of each CDR3. D genes are given only for firm matches. Clone size appears in some rows only: once, few, many, or a class for an expanded clone.

v_call	j_call	d_call	clone_size	cdr3_nt	cdr3_aa
TRBV28	TRBJ1-4	.	.	TGTGCCAGCAGTTTTTTGCGTCGGGAAAAACTGTTTTTT	CASSFLRREKLFF
TRBV10-3	TRBJ2-5	TRBD1	.	TGTGCCATCAGTGACACGACAGGGCATGGCGAGACCCAGTACTTC	CAISDTTGHGETQYF
TRBV6-6	TRBJ2-7	.	.	TGTGCCAGCAGCCGGACACGGTCCTCCTACGAGCAGTACTTC	CASSRTRSSYEQYF
TRBV5-1	TRBJ2-5	TRBD1	.	TGCGCCAGCAGATTGATGGGACAGGGGATACAAGAGACCCAGTACTTC	CASRLMGQGIQETQYF
TRBV29-1	TRBJ2-5	.	.	TGCAGCGTTGAAATGGTGGGGGAAGAGACCCAGTACTTC	CSVEMVGEETQYF
TRBV29-1	TRBJ2-3	TRBD2	.	TGCAGCGTTTTCCCTCCGGTTAGCGGGGGGGCTGGCACAGATACGCAGTATTTT	CSVFPPVSGGAGTDTQYF
TRBV4-3	TRBJ1-5	TRBD1	.	TGCGCCAGCAGCCAGGGAGGGGGCGGCAATCAGCCCCAGCATTTT	CASSQGGGGNQPQHF
TRBV5-4	TRBJ2-7	TRBD2	once	TGTGCCAGCAGGGCCGGGACTAGCGGAATCCGGGGAGAGCAGTACTTC	CASRAGTSGIRGEQYF
TRBV4-1	TRBJ2-2	TRBD2	.	TGCGCCAGCAGCCAGGGGAGGGCCGGGGAGCTGTTTTTT	CASSQGRAGELFF
TRBV6-6	TRBJ1-2	TRBD1	once	TGTGCCAGCAGACCTGGACAGGTGCCTGGCTACACCTTC	CASRPGQVPGYTF
TRBV11-3	TRBJ1-1	.	.	TGTGCCAGCAGCTTAGTTACGGTGCGGATCACTGAAGCTTTCTTT	CASSLVTVRITEAFF
TRBV2	TRBJ2-7	.	.	TGTGCCAGCAGTGAATTTGGTACAGACTACGAGCAGTACTTC	CASSEFGTDYEQYF
TRBV29-1	TRBJ2-2	.	.	TGCAGCGGGCGGTCAGGGACCGGGGAGCTGTTTTTT	CSGRSGTGELFF
TRBV6-5	TRBJ1-1	.	.	TGTGCCAGCAGTTACGGAGGACACCTGAACACTGAAGCTTTCTTT	CASSYGGHLNTEAFF
TRBV11-2	TRBJ2-6	TRBD1	.	TGTGCCAGCAGCTTAACGAGAGGGGACAGGGGAACAGGGGCCAACGTCCTGACTTTC	CASSLTRGDRGTGANVLTF
TRBV11-2	TRBJ2-7	TRBD2	few	TGTGCCAGCAGCTATCTAGCGGGGGGAGCCTACGAGCAGTACTTC	CASSYLAGGAYEQYF
TRBV7-2	TRBJ1-2	.	once	TGTGCCAGCACGCCGGTCGCTGCAAACTATGGCTACACCTTC	CASTPVAANYGYTF
TRBV2	TRBJ2-7	.	.	TGTGCCAGCAGCCGGACAGGACTAACATACGAGCAGTACTTC	CASSRTGLTYEQYF
TRBV5-1	TRBJ2-5	.	.	TGCGCCAGCAGCTCCCGGGACACCCTGGGGGAGACCCAGTACTTC	CASSSRDTLGETQYF
TRBV15	TRBJ1-2	.	.	TGTGCCACCAGCAGAGATCTGGGGGCCGGCTATGGCTACACCTTC	CATSRDLGAGYGYTF
TRBV9	TRBJ2-7	.	.	TGTGCCAGCAGCGTAGGCGTGACTCCCTACGAGCAGTACTTC	CASSVGVTPYEQYF
TRBV19	TRBJ2-3	.	.	TGTGCCAGTAGTATTATGCCTGGCTCTAGCACAGATACGCAGTATTTT	CASSIMPGSSTDTQYF
TRBV9	TRBJ2-5	TRBD1	.	TGTGCCAGCAGCGCCGGAGCCCGGGACAGGGCTTCGGAGACCCAGTACTTC	CASSAGARDRASETQYF
TRBV4-1	TRBJ1-6	.	.	TGCGCCAGCAGCCAAGAGAGGGCAGGGAGTTCACCCCTCCACTTT	CASSQERAGSSPLHF
TRBV30	TRBJ2-1	.	.	TGTGCCTGGAGCCTAGGAAGCACCTACAATGAGCAGTTCTTC	CAWSLGSTYNEQFF
TRBV7-6	TRBJ2-1	TRBD2	.	TGTGCCAGCAGTAGGAGCGGGGGGGCTGATGAGCAGTTCTTC	CASSRSGGADEQFF
TRBV5-5	TRBJ2-1	TRBD1	.	TGTGCCAGCAGCTTCTCCGGGACAGGGAACAATGAGCAGTTCTTC	CASSFSGTGNNEQFF